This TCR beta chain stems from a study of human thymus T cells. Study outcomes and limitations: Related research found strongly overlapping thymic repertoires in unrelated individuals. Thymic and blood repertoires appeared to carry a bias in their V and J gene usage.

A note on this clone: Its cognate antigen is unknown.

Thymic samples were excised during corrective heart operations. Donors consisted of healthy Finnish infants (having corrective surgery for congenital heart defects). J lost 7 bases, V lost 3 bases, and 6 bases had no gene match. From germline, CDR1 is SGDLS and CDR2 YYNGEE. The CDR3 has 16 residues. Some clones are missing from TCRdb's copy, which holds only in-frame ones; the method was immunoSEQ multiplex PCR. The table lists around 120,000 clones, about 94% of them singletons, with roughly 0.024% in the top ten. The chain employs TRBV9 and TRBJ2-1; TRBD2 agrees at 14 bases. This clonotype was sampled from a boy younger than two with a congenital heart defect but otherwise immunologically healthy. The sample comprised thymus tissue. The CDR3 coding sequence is TGTGCCAGCAGCGCCAGACTAGCGGGGGGGCATAATGAGCAGTTCTTC. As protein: CASSARLAGGHNEQFF.